A selection of T cell receptor beta chains follows, all from one sample in a study of OX40 agonist ivuxolimab in advanced cancers. Profiling relied on immunoSEQ multiplex PCR, and the TCRdb table lists in-frame clones only, not all of them. The sample comprises tens of thousands of clones, around 93% of which are singletons, and 10% to 15% rests with the top ten. Source: CD4+ or CD8+ T cells sorted from blood, taken in a trial of the OX40 agonist ivuxolimab. Source of these receptors: an adult with an advanced solid tumor such as melanoma, head and neck, liver or kidney cancer. CDR3s include the opening cysteine and the closing phenylalanine or tryptophan. The D gene is left open where the match is weak. Expanded clones get a size class; other rows say once, few or many, or leave the size out.

TRBV28	TRBD1	TRBJ2-7	NA	TGTGCCAGCAGTTTAAGGGGGCTAGTATACGAGCAGTACTTC	CASSLRGLVYEQYF
TRBV7-9	NA	TRBJ2-3	NA	TGTGCCAGCAGCTTAGAGGGGGGGTCCACAGATACGCAGTATTTT	CASSLEGGSTDTQYF
TRBV4-1	TRBD1	TRBJ1-1	once	TGCGCCAGCAGCCAGCCCTGGACAGGGTTTGACAGTGAAGCTTTCTTT	CASSQPWTGFDSEAFF
TRBV7-9	NA	TRBJ1-2	NA	TGTGCCAGCAGCACATCGGAGCGGGTGGGATACTATGGCTACACCTTC	CASSTSERVGYYGYTF
TRBV6-6	TRBD1	TRBJ2-7	NA	TGTGCCAGCAGCGCAGGGACAGGGATCTACGAGCAGTACTTC	CASSAGTGIYEQYF
TRBV9	NA	TRBJ1-3	NA	TGTGCCAGCAGGGGGCTTGGAAACACCATATATTTT	CASRGLGNTIYF
TRBV5-1	TRBD1	TRBJ2-2	NA	TGCGCCAGCAGCTTGGAACAGGGGGCTCGGGGTACCGGGGAGCTGTTTTTT	CASSLEQGARGTGELFF
TRBV19	NA	TRBJ2-1	NA	TGTGCCAGTAGTATAGTCAGCGAAACAGGGAATGAGCAGTTCTTC	CASSIVSETGNEQFF
TRBV14	NA	TRBJ1-1	NA	TGTGCCAGCAGCCCGACTTCAGGTGCTGAAGCTTTCTTT	CASSPTSGAEAFF
TRBV28	TRBD2	TRBJ2-3	NA	TGTGCCAGCAGTCCCGGAACGGGACTAGCGGAAACCGGCGGAGATACGCAGTATTTT	CASSPGTGLAETGGDTQYF
TRBV28	NA	TRBJ2-1	NA	TGTGCCAGCATGATCGAGTACGGGCTCGACAATGAGCAGTTCTTC	CASMIEYGLDNEQFF
TRBV27	TRBD2	TRBJ2-1	once	TGTGCCAGCAGTTTCGGAGGGGCTAGCGGGCCCTACAATGAGCAGTTCTTC	CASSFGGASGPYNEQFF
TRBV7-8	NA	TRBJ2-3	once	TGTGCCAGCAGCTTATACTCTAGCGCAGATACGCAGTATTTT	CASSLYSSADTQYF
TRBV29-1	NA	TRBJ2-3	NA	TGCAGCGTTTGGGGGTGGGATTTTAGCGGCACAGATACGCAGTATTTT	CSVWGWDFSGTDTQYF
TRBV9	TRBD1	TRBJ2-2	NA	TGTGCCAGCAGCGAGGACAGGGGGCTTGCCGGGGAGCTGTTTTTT	CASSEDRGLAGELFF
TRBV13	TRBD1	TRBJ2-7	NA	TGTGCCAGCAGCGGAAGGGGGACAGGGGTCTACGAGCAGTACTTC	CASSGRGTGVYEQYF
TRBV27	TRBD1	TRBJ2-3	NA	TGTGCCAGCAGTCCCGGGACAGGGGGCACCCACACAGATACGCAGTATTTT	CASSPGTGGTHTDTQYF
TRBV4-1	TRBD1	TRBJ2-3	NA	TGCGCCAGCAGCCAAGATTTGACAGGGTCCACAGATACGCAGTATTTT	CASSQDLTGSTDTQYF
TRBV5-5	TRBD1	TRBJ2-7	NA	TGTGCCAGCAGCTTACACCGGGACAGTCCAATCTACGAGCAGTACTTC	CASSLHRDSPIYEQYF
TRBV27	TRBD1	TRBJ1-1	NA	TGTGCCAGCAGTTCCCGACAGGGAGGATCAGCTTTCTTT	CASSSRQGGSAFF
TRBV13	NA	TRBJ2-7	NA	TGTGCCAGCAGCCGTGGGTTGGGATCCTACGAGCAGTACTTC	CASSRGLGSYEQYF
TRBV28	TRBD2	TRBJ2-7	NA	TGTGCCAGCAGTGAGACTAGCGGGAGGGCTTACGAGCAGTACTTC	CASSETSGRAYEQYF
TRBV7-7	TRBD1	TRBJ2-7	few	TGTGCCAGCAGCTTAGGTCAGGGGGTAGGAGAGCAGTACTTC	CASSLGQGVGEQYF
TRBV13	NA	TRBJ2-1	NA	TGTGCCAGCAGTCAGCAGGGCTACAATGAGCAGTTCTTC	CASSQQGYNEQFF
TRBV5-8	NA	TRBJ2-1	NA	TGTGCCAGCAGCTTCGATGAGACTAGGCCCTCCAATGAGCAGTTCTTC	CASSFDETRPSNEQFF
TRBV14	NA	TRBJ2-7	NA	TGTGCCAGCAGCCAAGGTCGTGCCACATCCCCTTACGAGCAGTACTTC	CASSQGRATSPYEQYF
TRBV4-1	NA	TRBJ1-1	few	TGCGCCAGCAGCCACACACCGAACACTGAAGCTTTCTTT	CASSHTPNTEAFF
TRBV11-3	NA	TRBJ1-3	NA	TGTGCCAGCAGCTTATCGGGACTCATAAACACCATATATTTT	CASSLSGLINTIYF
TRBV4-2	TRBD1	TRBJ2-1	NA	TGTGCCAGCAGCCAAGGGACAGGGAGCGATGAGCAGTTCTTC	CASSQGTGSDEQFF